This paragraph reports one T cell receptor beta chain. These data originate in a study of blood T cell repertoires in COVID-19. Generated by immunoSEQ multiplex PCR, the TCRdb table keeps only in-frame clones and is missing some. In the table there are some 170,000 clones, 80% to 90% of which are singletons. Germline V gene data show CDR1 as MDHEN and CDR2 as SYDVKM. There are 15 residues in the CDR3. V was trimmed by 10 bases and J by 4 bases, leaving 20 bases between them. The chain uses TRBV28 and TRBJ2-1; a weak D match, TRBD1 (6 bases). This TCR was recovered from a woman aged 40 to 50 with COVID-19, enrolled during active disease. The sequenced sample was peripheral blood. The CDR3 bases are TGTGCCATCAAGACAGGAGCAGTAAATTACAATGAGCAGTTCTTC. Translating it yields CAIKTGAVNYNEQFF.